The TCR beta chain under discussion was sequenced for a study of T cells in Graves' hyperthyroidism and ophthalmopathy. Study results and caveats: With a median lead of roughly 6.8 months before onset, the model predicted ophthalmopathy. In the blood, most expanded thyroid clonotypes above 0.001 appeared as well.

Amplification of TCR beta CDR3 regions was performed using RNA transcripts as template. The HTBI primer set drove a first-round RT-PCR of the TCR CDR3. From the multiplex PCR reads, TCRdb called clonotypes with MiXCR, one entry per CDR3 protein. The sample has about 570,000 distinct CDR3 sequences; just over 45% are singletons. This clonotype showed up many times. Its cognate antigen is unknown. Any patient presenting with uncontrolled infection, other autoimmune disease, pregnancy or lactation was left out. Diagnoses were established using clinical symptoms, serum thyroxine and TRAb, thyroid ultrasound and orbital computed tomography. Germline trimming cut 0 bases from V and 5 bases from J; bases unmatched to any gene: 5. This CDR3 has 14 amino acids. The germline CDR1 and CDR2 sequences are DFQATT and SNEGSKA (reference sequence).

V and J are TRBV20-1 and TRBJ2-7; TRBD1 agrees at 9 bases. This TCR came from an adult woman with Graves' disease, either hyperthyroidism or ophthalmopathy (not recorded which). The sequencing input was peripheral blood or thyroid tissue (not recorded which). The CDR3 DNA reads as TGCAGTGCTAGAGATGGACAGGGGAACCACGAGCAGTACTTC. Translating gives CSARDGQGNHEQYF.